This T cell receptor (beta chain) was documented in a study of CXCR3-negative and CXCR3-positive naive CD8 T cells. Findings and caveats of the study: Sequencing showed both naive subsets with comparably high diversity, and memory CD8+ cells much lower. The naive subsets expressed comparable surface CD5, and the authors inferred TCR strength from TRB CDR3 properties. Researchers reported similar TRBV-TRBJ usage in naive CXCR3-negative and CXCR3-positive cells, though memory differed.

CDR1 and CDR2 (germline): MNHEY, SVGEGT. This CDR3 comprises 14 residues. UMI labels and 5' RACE were used to prepare the TRB cDNA libraries. TCRdb re-called the 5' RACE reads and shows each CDR3 protein once, DNA omitted. Across about 48,000 distinct CDR3 sequences, the top ten clones capture 14% to 15% of the sample. Note on this clonotype: Antigen: not known.

Specimen: memory CD8+ T cells from blood. The V call is TRBV6-2 or TRBV6-3, the J call TRBJ1-2; lacking DNA, the TRBD1 call made by TCRdb goes unchecked. The clonotype comes from a human donor in good health. Some clones in this sample may be carry-over from other donors' samples. The CDR3 reads CASSYSDREGGYTF.